These T cell receptor beta chains were read from a single sample in a study of blood T cells in healthy people across ages. TCRdb reprocessed the 5' RACE reads with MiXCR, giving one entry per CDR3 protein. The sample carries about 800,000 distinct CDR3 sequences, about 62% recorded once. Sequenced input: blood. These receptors originate from a man in his thirties or forties in good health. Both conserved end residues are part of each CDR3. Fields, in order: J gene, V gene, CDR3 protein.

j_gene: TRBJ2-1; v_gene: TRBV6-5; CDR3aa: CASSPTSEGNEQFF
j_gene: TRBJ2-5; v_gene: TRBV5-1; CDR3aa: CASSLGRADEETQYF
j_gene: TRBJ2-2; v_gene: TRBV12-3/TRBV12-4; CDR3aa: CASSFSAGELFF
j_gene: TRBJ1-2; v_gene: TRBV9; CDR3aa: CASSLDTGYYGYTF
j_gene: TRBJ2-4; v_gene: TRBV11-2; CDR3aa: CASSQSGFKNIQYF
j_gene: -; v_gene: TRBV11-2; CDR3aa: CASSFSLAYNEQYF
j_gene: -; v_gene: TRBV12-3/TRBV12-4; CDR3aa: CASSLTNRGNEQYF
j_gene: TRBJ2-3; v_gene: TRBV20-1; CDR3aa: CSAPRRELALADTQYF
j_gene: TRBJ2-1; v_gene: TRBV6-2/TRBV6-3; CDR3aa: CASSLVSVIYNEQFF
j_gene: TRBJ1-2; v_gene: TRBV6-6; CDR3aa: CASRNRDGYTF
j_gene: TRBJ2-5; v_gene: TRBV12-3/TRBV12-4; CDR3aa: CASSPPGSGQETQYF
j_gene: TRBJ1-2; v_gene: TRBV28; CDR3aa: CAIRAGTDYGYTF
j_gene: -; v_gene: TRBV7-9; CDR3aa: CASSLGLAGTYRETQYF
j_gene: TRBJ2-1; v_gene: TRBV7-2; CDR3aa: CASSPGGVANNEQFF
j_gene: TRBJ2-7; v_gene: TRBV10-3; CDR3aa: CAISDFVGRNEQYF
j_gene: TRBJ2-7; v_gene: TRBV7-6; CDR3aa: CASSLDGVSYEQYF
j_gene: TRBJ2-3; v_gene: TRBV30; CDR3aa: CAWSLDPSTDTQYF
j_gene: TRBJ2-3; v_gene: TRBV15; CDR3aa: CATSRDGGIDTQYF
j_gene: TRBJ2-1; v_gene: TRBV20-1; CDR3aa: CSASNPGQGDNEQFF
j_gene: TRBJ2-2; v_gene: TRBV9; CDR3aa: CASSSGTGKRTGELFF
j_gene: TRBJ1-2; v_gene: TRBV11-2; CDR3aa: CASSFPGVRVGYTF
j_gene: TRBJ1-5; v_gene: TRBV30; CDR3aa: CAWSPLGQGVQPQHF
j_gene: TRBJ2-1; v_gene: TRBV5-5; CDR3aa: CASSIRDRVGEQFF
j_gene: TRBJ2-1; v_gene: TRBV14; CDR3aa: CASSPVRGGPRNEQFF
j_gene: TRBJ1-1; v_gene: TRBV6-2/TRBV6-3; CDR3aa: CATQEGGTEAFF
j_gene: TRBJ2-5; v_gene: TRBV7-9; CDR3aa: CASSTGTGKLSGETQYF
j_gene: -; v_gene: TRBV21-1; CDR3aa: CASSANPGTGAYEQYF
j_gene: TRBJ2-7; v_gene: TRBV7-2; CDR3aa: CASSWDTAYEQYF
j_gene: TRBJ2-7; v_gene: TRBV28; CDR3aa: CASSEGDYEQYF
j_gene: TRBJ1-2; v_gene: TRBV2; CDR3aa: CASRVRGVEDGYTF
j_gene: TRBJ1-6; v_gene: TRBV7-8; CDR3aa: CASSYRDGGNSPLHF
j_gene: TRBJ2-4; v_gene: TRBV19; CDR3aa: CASSIKGRINIQYF
j_gene: TRBJ2-7; v_gene: TRBV10-3; CDR3aa: CAISESVWDPSYEQYF
j_gene: TRBJ2-1; v_gene: TRBV5-1; CDR3aa: CASSGTSRSSYNEQFF
j_gene: TRBJ1-2; v_gene: TRBV16; CDR3aa: CASSQTPRQGGYTF
j_gene: TRBJ2-7; v_gene: TRBV5-1; CDR3aa: CATRTGTADYEQYF
j_gene: TRBJ1-2; v_gene: TRBV4-2; CDR3aa: CASSQDLFFVDTGYTF
j_gene: TRBJ2-1; v_gene: TRBV10-3; CDR3aa: CAIRSSGEQFF
j_gene: TRBJ2-1; v_gene: TRBV15; CDR3aa: CATSTPGTSRLGEQFF
j_gene: TRBJ2-2; v_gene: TRBV10-3; CDR3aa: CAIRSGREPGELFF
j_gene: TRBJ2-7; v_gene: TRBV12-3/TRBV12-4; CDR3aa: CASTLTGQGIHEQYF
j_gene: TRBJ2-3; v_gene: TRBV12-3/TRBV12-4; CDR3aa: CASRIGQSRYTDTQYF
j_gene: TRBJ1-1; v_gene: TRBV12-3/TRBV12-4; CDR3aa: CASSLVGGRNTEAFF
j_gene: TRBJ2-3; v_gene: TRBV20-1; CDR3aa: CSARVGSPDTQYF
j_gene: TRBJ2-3; v_gene: TRBV21-1; CDR3aa: CASKSGAVTDTQYF
j_gene: TRBJ2-7; v_gene: TRBV29-1; CDR3aa: CSARTGPSYEQYF
j_gene: TRBJ2-5; v_gene: TRBV2; CDR3aa: CATNHETRETQYF
j_gene: TRBJ1-4; v_gene: TRBV28; CDR3aa: CASSFAGSNEKLFF
j_gene: TRBJ1-2; v_gene: TRBV20-1; CDR3aa: CSARDVFYGYTF
j_gene: TRBJ2-2; v_gene: TRBV12-3/TRBV12-4; CDR3aa: CASSLWVSNTGELFF
j_gene: TRBJ2-5; v_gene: TRBV6-2/TRBV6-3; CDR3aa: CASRTQGLARGFQETQYF
j_gene: -; v_gene: TRBV3-1; CDR3aa: CASSQDPRLAGGEQYF
j_gene: TRBJ2-1; v_gene: TRBV2; CDR3aa: CASSNGVGGFVDEQFF
j_gene: TRBJ1-2; v_gene: TRBV7-2; CDR3aa: CASSSRYRGYGYTF
j_gene: TRBJ1-1; v_gene: TRBV7-9; CDR3aa: CASTSGTVYEAFF